The 19 T cell receptor beta chains listed next were all sequenced from one sample in a study of early T cells in non-severe SARS-CoV-2 infection. TCRdb independently ran MiXCR on the 5' RACE reads; one entry per CDR3 protein. The profile shows 33,000 or so distinct CDR3 sequences, 5.8% of them singletons. Sequencing was done on a sample of whole blood. The receptors were gathered from an adult who was a healthcare worker with PCR-confirmed SARS-CoV-2 infection or an uninfected control (not recorded which).

This clonotype was recorded many times. The chain recombines TRBV29-1 with TRBJ2-7; 8 bases map to TRBD1. V lost 3 bases to trimming and J lost 2 bases; unmatched junction nucleotides: 9. CDR3 length equals 15 residues. CDR1 is SQVTM and CDR2 is ANQGSEA in the germline V gene. In DNA, the CDR3 is TGCAGCGTTGACTACGGACAGGGATTACCCTACGAGCAGTACTTC. This translates into CSVDYGQGLPYEQYF.

This clonotype was detected many times. The CDR3 sequence is CASSKDHDLGRQGSTDTQYF. The CDR3 bases are TGTGCCAGCAGCAAAGATCATGATTTGGGTAGACAGGGGAGCACAGATACGCAGTATTTT. The chain has TRBV21-1 and TRBJ2-3; the DNA was not used to check the table's D call, TRBD1. TRBV21-1 is reported as a pseudogene. The length of the CDR3 is 20 residues.

This clonotype was seen at least ten times. The chain couples TRBV6-6 to TRBJ2-7, with D hard to call. Trimming removed 6 bases at V and 0 bases at J, with 12 bases between. CDR1 and CDR2 (germline): MNHNY, SVGAGI (reference sequence). The CDR3 is made up of 14 amino acids. The CDR3 loop reads CASSSRSVSYEQYF. CDR3 coding DNA: TGTGCCAGCAGCTCGAGATCCGTCTCCTACGAGCAGTACTTC.

This clonotype was counted ten times or more. V and J are TRBV12-5 and TRBJ2-1, with D unclear. CDR3 length equals 16 residues. Per the germline V gene, CDR1 is LGHNT and CDR2 is FRNRAP. Trimming took 0 bases from V and 2 from J, leaving 11 bases between them. The CDR3 reads CASGLVVGIAYNEQFF. Written as DNA, the CDR3 is TGTGCTAGTGGTTTGGTAGTTGGGATTGCCTACAATGAGCAGTTCTTC.

This clonotype was found many times. The V and J genes are TRBV12-3 or TRBV12-4 and TRBJ1-2, with D tentatively TRBD1 (5 bases). V gave up 5 bases and J gave up 2 bases, with 15 bases separating them. CDR3 size: 15 residues. The CDR3 protein is CASSRTAGNNYGYTF. The CDR3 region has the DNA TGTGCCAGCAGTCGGACGGCAGGGAACAACTATGGCTACACCTTC.

This clonotype has a count of ten or more. V and J are TRBV18 and TRBJ1-1, with D possibly being TRBD1 (5 bases). The germline CDR1 and CDR2 sequences are KGHSH and LQKENI. Trimming left V 2 bases short and J 5 bases short, with 12 bases between. The length of the CDR3 is 14 residues. The DNA of the CDR3 is TGTGCCAGCTCACCATGGGGGGTCCGTACTGAAGCTTTCTTT. Encoded protein: CASSPWGVRTEAFF. Full variable domain (missing parts from reference TRBV18 and TRBJ1-1): NAGVMQNPRHLVRRRGQEARLRCSPMKGHSHVYWYRQLPEEGLKFMVYLQKENIIDESGMPKERFSAEFPKEGPSILRIQQVVRGDSAAYFCASSPWGVRTEAFFGQGTRLTVV.

This clonotype was observed at least ten times. The V call is TRBV27, the J call TRBJ1-5; unclear D gene. This CDR3 comprises 15 residues. The germline CDR1 and CDR2 sequences are MNHEY and SMNVEV (reference sequence). V lost 5 bases, J lost 4 bases, and 15 bases lay in between. The DNA of the CDR3 is TGTGCCAGCAGTCCCTTGAAGGACGGGAATCAGCCCCAGCATTTT. Translation: CASSPLKDGNQPQHF.

This clonotype showed up many times. The chain couples TRBV19 to TRBJ2-7; TRBD1 matches 9 bases. In germline, CDR1 is LNHDA, CDR2 SQIVND (reference sequence). Unmatched junction bases numbered 7, after V lost 4 bases and J lost 3 bases. CDR3 length: 15 amino acids. CDR3 amino acids: CASSSLPGQGYEQYF. In nucleotides, the CDR3 is TGTGCCAGTAGTAGTCTACCGGGACAGGGCTACGAGCAGTACTTC.

This clonotype has ten or more counts. This chain connects TRBV6-5 to TRBJ2-7; TRBD2 is a possible D gene (6 bases). Trimming left V 0 bases short and J 3 bases short, with 12 bases between. Germline V gives CDR1 MNHEY, CDR2 SVGAGI. The CDR3 runs to 15 residues. The CDR3 DNA reads as TGTGCCAGCAGTTACTCTCGGGAGTCAAGCTACGAGCAGTACTTC. It codes for CASSYSRESSYEQYF.

This clonotype was detected a few times. The chain joins TRBV20-1 to TRBJ2-1; D possibly corresponds to TRBD1 (6 bases). V lost 2 bases and J lost 7, with 15 bases in between. The CDR3 extends over 14 amino acids. The germline gives CDR1 DFQATT, CDR2 SNEGSKA (reference sequence). The CDR3 sequence: CSARQITGSNEQFF. The DNA of the CDR3 is TGCAGTGCTAGACAAATCACAGGGAGTAATGAGCAGTTCTTC.

This clonotype came up many times. V gene TRBV18 combines with J gene TRBJ1-2; TRBD1 might be the D (5 bases). Trimming stripped 5 bases from V and 2 bases from J, with 12 bases between. Germline lookup yields CDR1 KGHSH and CDR2 LQKENI. The CDR3 runs 14 residues. The CDR3 here is CASSEGTGNYGYTF. CDR3 DNA: TGTGCCAGCTCAGAAGGGACGGGGAACTATGGCTACACCTTC.

This clonotype was found many times. The chain's CDR3 is CASSLGGLAGRSDTQYF. For the CDR3, the DNA is TGTGCCAGCAGCTTAGGAGGACTAGCGGGCAGATCAGATACGCAGTATTTT. The chain uses TRBV7-9 and TRBJ2-3, with 11 bases fitting TRBD2. Germline lookup yields CDR1 SEHNR and CDR2 FQNEAQ (reference sequence). J gave up 4 bases and V 1 base, and 7 bases lay outside the gene matches. The CDR3 has 17 residues.

There are many counts of this clonotype. J is TRBJ2-3 and V is TRBV5-4; the match to TRBD2 covers 9 bases. Germline trimming cut 4 bases from V and 2 bases from J; bases unmatched to any gene: 11. Germline-derived CDR1 and CDR2 are SGHNT and YYREEE (reference sequence). CDR3 size: 17 residues. CDR3: CASSPLVAGALTDTQYF. DNA of the CDR3: TGTGCCAGCAGCCCCCTCGTAGCGGGAGCACTCACAGATACGCAGTATTTT.

This clonotype appeared many times. This rearrangement joins TRBV5-1 to TRBJ2-7; D is unclear. Germline-derived CDR1 and CDR2 are SGHRS and YFSETQ. Deletions cut 2 bases from V and 1 base from J, with 13 bases between. The CDR3 contains 15 residues. The CDR3: CASSLIPGSSYEQYF. CDR3 bases: TGCGCCAGCAGCTTAATACCCGGGTCGTCCTACGAGCAGTACTTC.

This clonotype has just a few counts. The CDR3 DNA sequence: TGTGCCAGTGACAGGGGGCGGTACACCGGGGAGCTGTTTTTT. Its protein product is CASDRGRYTGELFF. The chain has TRBV6-2 or TRBV6-3 and TRBJ2-2, with 10 nucleotides matching TRBD1. CDR1 and CDR2 from the germline V gene are MNHEY and SVGEGT. This CDR3 region has 14 residues. Trimming removed 9 bases from V and 3 bases from J; junction bases left unmatched: 4.

This clonotype was counted at least ten times. The V gene is TRBV12-3 or TRBV12-4, the J gene TRBJ2-7; D remains ambiguous. Trimming left V 2 bases short and J 0 bases short, with 5 bases between. The CDR3 sequence is 13 residues long. This CDR3 is CASSLYPSYEQYF. For the CDR3, the DNA is TGTGCCAGCAGTTTATATCCCTCCTACGAGCAGTACTTC.

This clonotype showed up many times. This chain connects TRBV5-1 to TRBJ1-6; 7 nucleotides match TRBD1. V lost 4 bases and J lost 3; bases outside the gene matches: 4. The germline V gene has CDR1 SGHRS and CDR2 YFSETQ. There are 15 residues in the CDR3. The DNA for the CDR3 is TGCGCCAGCAGCCAGGGACAGAGCTATAATTCACCCCTCCACTTT. Translated, it gives CASSQGQSYNSPLHF.

This clonotype was counted at least ten times. The genes are TRBV2 and TRBJ2-1; D possibly matches TRBD1 or TRBD2 (5 bases each). The CDR3 runs 13 residues. The germline CDR1 and CDR2 sequences are SNHLY and FYNNEI. CDR3 protein: CSGTARAYNEQFF. The CDR3 DNA follows: TGTTCAGGGACGGCGAGAGCTTACAATGAGCAGTTCTTC.

This clonotype was seen many times. The chain combines TRBV25-1 with TRBJ2-7; no definite D call. The germline V gene encodes CDR1 MGHDK and CDR2 SYGVNS. This CDR3 is built from 13 residues. V lost 6 bases to trimming and J lost 2 bases, with 11 bases between them. The CDR3 DNA is TGTGCCAGCAGGTCCGCGATAGCCTACGAGCAGTACTTC. Translation gives CASRSAIAYEQYF.